This TCR beta chain was obtained from a study of cytomegalovirus exposure and HLA in healthy donors. Overall study findings and caveats: Excluded were some V segments that proved indistinguishable, including TRBV6-2 and TRBV6-3.

The V gene's germline CDR1 is DFQATT and CDR2 SNEGSKA (reference sequence). The CDR3 sequence is 11 residues long. Trimming removed 6 bases from V and 11 bases from J, with 14 bases in between. Primers: 60 Vbeta forward and 13 Jbeta reverse. TCRdb keeps only in-frame clones here, not all; method: immunoSEQ multiplex PCR. The table includes 95,000 to 130,000 clones, approximately 70% detected once. Note on this clone: Its target is unknown.

Sequences were obtained from PBMCs. The chain employs TRBV20-1 and TRBJ1-5, with D possibly matching TRBD1 (5 bases). The clonotype originates from a woman aged 40 to 50 in good health and CMV-seropositive. DNA of the CDR3: TGCAGTGCAAGGGGTGTTGAGACCCAGCATTTT. This codes for CSARGVETQHF.